The next 8 T cell receptor beta chains were all read from a single sample in a study of shared clonotypes between healthy human individuals. Measured with immunoSEQ multiplex PCR; TCRdb has only the in-frame clones, and not every one. The profile shows under 2.5 million clones, 85% to 95% of them singletons. Sequencing was done on a sample of naive CD4+ T cells from PBMCs. Sample subset: CD45RA+ positively selected. The receptors here all came from a man aged 18-30 years in good health. Some clones in this sample may be carry-over from other donors' samples.

The V call is TRBV30, the J call TRBJ1-2; D uncertain. Germline CDR1 GTSNPN, CDR2 SVGIG (reference sequence). This CDR3 is built from 16 residues. The ends were cut back, 0 bases at V and 8 bases at J, with 22 bases in the middle. The CDR3 region has the DNA TGTGCCTGGAGTGTACGGTTTAGTCGCGTAAACGACGGCTACACCTTC. Encoded protein: CAWSVRFSRVNDGYTF.

The V and J genes are TRBV6-6 and TRBJ1-1; maybe TRBD1 (5 bases). This CDR3 spans 14 amino acids. Germline values: CDR1 MNHNY, CDR2 SVGAGI (reference sequence). Trimming removed 4 bases from V and 1 base from J, with 10 bases in between. The CDR3 loop reads CASSFSGANTEAFF. The CDR3 coding sequence is TGTGCCAGCAGTTTCTCCGGGGCGAACACTGAAGCTTTCTTT.

In regard to this clone: Other DNA variants within this sample encode the same CDR3. The V call is TRBV2, the J call TRBJ2-1, with D unresolved. CDR1 and CDR2 from the germline V gene are SNHLY and FYNNEI. The CDR3 consists of 11 residues. V was pared by 6 bases and J by 4 bases, with 4 bases between. The CDR3 nucleotides read TGTGCCAGCAGCCCATACAATGAGCAGTTCTTC. It is translated as CASSPYNEQFF.

The chain couples TRBV2 to TRBJ1-5; TRBD1 is a possible D gene (5 bases). CDR1 is SNHLY, CDR2 FYNNEI, per germline. Trimming stripped 1 base from V and 7 bases from J, with 14 bases between. There are 15 residues in the CDR3. CDR3 sequence: CASSEGWAGVQPQHF. The CDR3 DNA follows: TGTGCCAGCAGTGAAGGTTGGGCGGGGGTACAGCCCCAGCATTTT.

The V and J genes are TRBV28 and TRBJ2-1; 10 bases align to TRBD2. J was trimmed by 6 bases and V by 6 bases; bases with no gene match: 11. The CDR3 extends over 16 amino acids. The germline V gene has CDR1 MDHEN and CDR2 SYDVKM. The DNA of the CDR3 is TGTGCCAGCAGCCCTAGCGGGAGTGGAAGTCTCAATGAGCAGTTCTTC. This codes for CASSPSGSGSLNEQFF.

This clone turned up a few times. The chain links TRBV18 to TRBJ1-2; 7 nucleotides agree with TRBD1. With 2 bases clipped from V and 4 bases from J, the junction kept 7 bases outside the gene matches. This CDR3 region has 15 residues. Looked up from germline, CDR1 is KGHSH and CDR2 is LQKENI. For the CDR3, the DNA is TGTGCCAGCTCACCAACAACAGGGGATACCTATGGCTACACCTTC. Protein: CASSPTTGDTYGYTF.

This clone was seen a handful of times. The V call is TRBV4-1, the J call TRBJ2-5, with D perhaps matching TRBD1 (5 bases). In germline, CDR1 is MGHRA, CDR2 YSYEKL. The CDR3 has 14 amino acids. Trimming left V 4 bases short and J 1 base short, with 10 bases between. Here the CDR3 DNA reads TGCGCCAGCAGCCGAGACAGCTTCCAAGAGACCCAGTACTTC. This codes for CASSRDSFQETQYF.

The chain uses TRBV29-1 and TRBJ2-2; TRBD1 or TRBD2 may be the D gene (5 bases each). Trimming stripped 4 bases from V and 4 bases from J, with 16 bases between. CDR1 SQVTM and CDR2 ANQGSEA come from the germline V gene. CDR3 length: 15 amino acids. The CDR3 here is CSVGKRRGATGELFF. CDR3 bases: TGCAGCGTTGGGAAGCGGAGAGGGGCCACCGGGGAGCTGTTTTTT.